Each of the 27 T cell receptor beta chains below was sequenced from the same sample in a study of blood T cell repertoires in COVID-19. Produced via immunoSEQ multiplex PCR; TCRdb's table is partial and in-frame only. Of around 77,000 clones detected, roughly 82% appear once; the ten largest clones hold 25% to 30%. Sequencing was carried out using peripheral blood. Receptors were obtained from a woman of 80 years or more with active or convalescent COVID-19.

This clone was seen a handful of times. The rearrangement uses TRBV6-1 and TRBJ2-7; TRBD2 matches at 8 bases. The CDR3 extends over 15 amino acids. Trimming at V came to 1 base and at J to 5 bases, leaving 7 bases not matched to a gene. Germline-derived CDR1 and CDR2 are MNHNS and SASEGT. CDR3 amino acids: CASSEDGSGGNEQYF. Here the CDR3 DNA reads TGTGCCAGCAGTGAAGACGGGAGCGGGGGAAACGAGCAGTACTTC.

This chain joins TRBV11-2 and TRBJ2-1; 9 nucleotides match TRBD2. V shed 6 bases and J 8 bases; nucleotides not matched to a gene: 5. The germline V gene has CDR1 SGHAT and CDR2 FQNNGV. The CDR3 has 13 residues. CDR3 sequence (DNA): TGTGCCAGCAGTACCAGCGGGGGGTATGAGCAGTTCTTC. Amino acids: CASSTSGGYEQFF.

V usage is TRBV5-4 and J usage is TRBJ1-2, with 7 bases aligning to TRBD1. CDR1 SGHNT and CDR2 YYREEE come from the germline V gene (reference sequence). The CDR3 is made up of 14 amino acids. With 4 bases clipped from V and 8 bases from J, the junction kept 11 bases outside the gene matches. The CDR3 sequence: CASSAESGTDGYTF. The CDR3 DNA reads as TGTGCCAGCAGCGCCGAATCCGGGACAGACGGCTACACCTTC.

The rearrangement links TRBV1 to TRBJ2-1; the table's TRBD2 call for D was not verified on the DNA. TRBV1 is given as a pseudogene. This CDR3 is built from 19 residues. The CDR3 protein is CTSTDPTLAGKGSYNEQFF. The CDR3 bases are TGCACCAGCACCGACCCCACTCTAGCGGGGAAGGGCTCCTACAATGAGCAGTTCTTC.

The chain couples TRBV7-2 to TRBJ2-7; 15 bases agree with TRBD2. The J segment lost 4 bases and the V segment lost 3 bases, leaving 7 bases of the junction unmatched. The CDR3 contains 17 residues. The germline CDR1 and CDR2 sequences are SGHTA and FQGNSA. CDR3 sequence reads: CASSFPGLAGGGYEQYF. In nucleotides, the CDR3 is TGTGCCAGCAGCTTTCCGGGACTAGCGGGGGGTGGGTACGAGCAGTACTTC.

This clone appeared a single time. The J gene is TRBJ1-6, the V gene TRBV24-1; 10 nucleotides match TRBD1. The V gene end was trimmed by 2 bases and the J gene end by 7 bases; junction bases not matched to a gene: 1. Germline lookup yields CDR1 KGHDR and CDR2 SFDVKD. The CDR3 is 15 residues long. The CDR3 loop is CATSDWDRGNSPLHF. For the CDR3, the DNA is TGTGCCACCAGTGATTGGGACAGGGGAAATTCACCCCTCCACTTT.

The chain employs TRBV7-2 and TRBJ2-7; tentatively, D is TRBD1 (6 bases). Trimming removed 3 bases from V and 6 bases from J, with 9 bases in between. Germline CDR1 is SGHTA and CDR2 is FQGNSA. CDR3 length: 12 residues. Here the CDR3 reads CASSFSRGEQYF. The DNA of the CDR3 is TGTGCCAGCAGCTTCAGCAGGGGCGAGCAGTACTTC.

The chain links TRBV29-1 to TRBJ1-1; no clear D. The germline CDR1 and CDR2 sequences are SQVTM and ANQGSEA. V shed 3 bases and J shed 7 bases, with 15 bases lying between them. The CDR3 totals 13 residues. The CDR3 region has the DNA TGCAGCGTTGAGCCTTACGGGTTAGGTGAAGCTTTCTTT. It codes for CSVEPYGLGEAFF.

CDR3 sequence: CSASGREVTEAFF. CDR3 DNA: TGCAGTGCTAGTGGGAGGGAGGTCACTGAAGCTTTCTTT. The chain couples TRBV20-1 to TRBJ1-1; no clear D gene. Between the trimmed V and J ends, which lost 3 bases and 4 bases, there was a span of 12 bases. Germline assignment: CDR1 DFQATT and CDR2 SNEGSKA (reference sequence). The CDR3 extends over 13 amino acids.

The chain combines TRBV7-8 with TRBJ2-2; 10 nucleotides agree with TRBD2. The CDR3 has 16 amino acids. Germline V CDR1 and CDR2: SGHVS, FQNEAQ. The junction had 6 bases not matched to a gene; V was cut back by 5 bases and J by 3 bases. In DNA, the CDR3 is TGTGCCAGCAGCCTTACTAGCGGGGATGACACCGGGGAGCTGTTTTTT. Protein sequence: CASSLTSGDDTGELFF.

The genes are TRBV5-4 and TRBJ1-2; D ambiguous. V was shortened by 5 bases and J by 4 bases, with 12 bases between the two germline ends. Germline V gene lookup returns CDR1 SGHNT and CDR2 YYREEE (reference sequence). This CDR3 has 13 amino acids. The CDR3 nucleotides read TGTGCCAGCAGTTGGTCAAGACTCTATGGCTACACCTTC. It encodes CASSWSRLYGYTF.

This clone turned up a few times. The chain combines TRBV11-2 with TRBJ1-2, with D possibly TRBD1 on 5 matching bases. The CDR3 is 13 residues long. Germline V lookup: CDR1 SGHAT, CDR2 FQNNGV. Trimming took 1 base from V and 8 from J, leaving 11 bases between them. CDR3 DNA sequence: TGTGCCAGCAGCTTAGTAAGGGGCGGCGGCTACACCTTC. Amino acid sequence: CASSLVRGGGYTF.

J is TRBJ1-6 and V is TRBV11-2; 9 bases map to TRBD1. The ends lost 1 base at V and 5 bases at J; junction bases unmatched: 0. CDR3 size: 15 residues. Per the germline V gene, CDR1 is SGHAT and CDR2 is FQNNGV. Written as DNA, the CDR3 is TGTGCCAGCAGCTTAGGGGACAGGGATAATTCACCCCTCCACTTT. It codes for CASSLGDRDNSPLHF.

V and J are TRBV25-1 and TRBJ2-1, with D possibly being TRBD1 (6 bases). V dropped 6 bases and J dropped 2 bases, with 14 bases sitting between them. The CDR3 has 15 amino acids. Germline V gives CDR1 MGHDK, CDR2 SYGVNS. DNA of the CDR3: TGTGCCAGCAGGGGGGCCGGGGCCCCCTACAATGAGCAGTTCTTC. Translation: CASRGAGAPYNEQFF.

The DNA of the CDR3 is TGTGCCAGCAGCCCGTACAGGGGGCCTACCGGGGAGCTGTTTTTT. Translated, it gives CASSPYRGPTGELFF. The chain links TRBV9 to TRBJ2-2; 9 bases are shared with TRBD1. The germline V gene has CDR1 SGDLS and CDR2 YYNGEE. The CDR3 is 15 residues long. After removal of 4 bases from V and 5 bases from J, the junction contained 6 bases not matched to a gene.

The gene calls are TRBV10-2 and TRBJ2-1, with 7 bases matching TRBD2. Germline CDR1 is WSHSY and CDR2 is SAAADI. This CDR3 is 15 amino acids long. The junction had 6 bases not matched to a gene; V was cut back by 0 bases and J by 7 bases. The CDR3 loop is CASSESWGGWNEQFF. CDR3 bases: TGCGCCAGCAGTGAGTCGTGGGGGGGATGGAATGAGCAGTTCTTC.

This clone was seen a single time. The chain carries TRBV9 and TRBJ1-6; 7 positions match TRBD1. CDR1 is SGDLS, CDR2 YYNGEE, per germline. The junction had 6 bases not matched to a gene; V was cut back by 2 bases and J by 10 bases. The CDR3 is 14 amino acids. CDR3 region: CASSVDRESSPLHF. The CDR3 nucleotides are TGTGCCAGCAGCGTCGACAGGGAAAGCTCACCCCTCCACTTT.

This clone was seen more than once but under ten times. The V gene is TRBV7-8, the J gene TRBJ1-3; perhaps TRBD1 as D (5 bases). This CDR3 has 15 residues. Between the trimmed V and J ends, which lost 0 bases and 4 bases, there was a span of 10 bases. Germline V CDR1 and CDR2: SGHVS, FQNEAQ. The CDR3 is CASSLASGKGNTIYF. In DNA, the CDR3 is TGTGCCAGCAGCTTAGCGTCAGGGAAGGGAAACACCATATATTTT.

The DNA of the CDR3 is TGTGCCAGCAGCTTAAGGGGGACAGAAGAAGAGACCCAGTACTTC. Amino acid sequence: CASSLRGTEEETQYF. This chain uses TRBV7-8 with TRBJ2-5, with 7 positions matching TRBD1. Germline CDR1 SGHVS, CDR2 FQNEAQ. CDR3 length: 15 amino acids. Trimming cost V 2 bases and J 3 bases; bases outside gene matches: 6. Supplemented by reference TRBV7-8 and TRBJ2-5, the full variable domain reads GAGVSQSPRYKVAKRGQDVALRCDPISGHVSLFWYQQALGQGPEFLTYFQNEAQLDKSGLPSDRFFAERPEGSVSTLKIQRTQQEDSAVYLCASSLRGTEEETQYFGPGTRLLVL.

The chain couples TRBV7-9 to TRBJ2-3, with D possibly matching TRBD2 (6 bases). V was cut by 2 bases and J by 5 bases, with 14 bases left in between. The CDR3 contains 15 residues. Germline V lookup: CDR1 SEHNR, CDR2 FQNEAQ (reference sequence). Written as DNA, the CDR3 is TGTGCCAGCAGCTTACGCGGAGGGGAATTAGATACGCAGTATTTT. As protein: CASSLRGGELDTQYF. Based on the CDR3 plus reference TRBV7-9 and TRBJ2-3, the full variable domain is DTGVSQNPRHKITKRGQNVTFRCDPISEHNRLYWYRQTLGQGPEFLTYFQNEAQLEKSRLLSDRFSAERPKGSFSTLEIQRTEQGDSAMYLCASSLRGGELDTQYFGPGTRLTVL.

This clone was observed once. The V and J genes are TRBV6-2 or TRBV6-3 and TRBJ2-1; D is possibly TRBD1 (6 bases). CDR3 size: 16 residues. Germline assignment: CDR1 MNHEY and CDR2 SVGEGT. V lost 3 bases, J lost 2 bases, and 14 bases lay in between. The CDR3 here is CASSYFTGPPYNEQFF. The CDR3 nucleotides are TGTGCCAGCAGTTATTTCACAGGGCCCCCCTACAATGAGCAGTTCTTC.

The chain is built from TRBV20-1 and TRBJ2-5; TRBD2 matches at 8 bases. This CDR3 has 13 amino acids. Germline loops: CDR1 DFQATT, CDR2 SNEGSKA (reference sequence). V shed 3 bases, J shed 5 bases, and the junction held 5 bases outside the gene matches. CDR3 amino acids: CSASVPSGETQYF. In nucleotides, the CDR3 is TGCAGTGCTAGTGTCCCTAGCGGGGAGACCCAGTACTTC.

The chain combines TRBV6-2 or TRBV6-3 with TRBJ1-1; D is undetermined. Germline CDR1 MNHEY, CDR2 SVGEGT. CDR3 length: 15 amino acids. V lost 0 bases and J lost 1, with 9 bases in between. The CDR3 spells CASSYSGEGNTEAFF. The CDR3 DNA reads TGTGCCAGCAGTTACTCTGGGGAGGGGAACACTGAAGCTTTCTTT.

The V call is TRBV7-2, the J call TRBJ2-1, with TRBD2 matching 11 bases. Trimming at V came to 5 bases and at J to 5 bases, leaving 8 bases not matched to a gene. The V gene's germline CDR1 is SGHTA and CDR2 FQGNSA. This CDR3 region has 16 residues. CDR3 sequence: CASSRSSGGSNNEQFF. The CDR3, as DNA: TGTGCCAGCAGCAGATCTAGCGGGGGGTCGAACAATGAGCAGTTCTTC.

V usage is TRBV10-3 and J usage is TRBJ1-2; no clear D gene. CDR3 length: 14 residues. Germline CDR1 and CDR2: ENHRY and SYGVKD. The V gene lost 7 bases and the J gene lost 4 bases, with 16 bases spanning the gap. The CDR3: CAITSSDTGYGYTF. CDR3 nucleotides: TGTGCCATCACGTCGTCAGATACGGGCTATGGCTACACCTTC.

The V gene is TRBV18, the J gene TRBJ2-3; D remains unclear. This CDR3 comprises 13 residues. Between the trimmed V and J ends, which lost 3 bases and 3 bases, there was a span of 7 bases. The germline gives CDR1 KGHSH, CDR2 LQKENI. The CDR3 spells CASSPQQTDTQYF. The CDR3 DNA is TGTGCCAGCTCACCCCAACAGACAGATACGCAGTATTTT.

The chain employs TRBV28 and TRBJ1-4; 9 bases are a match to TRBD1. The CDR3 runs to 14 residues. The V gene end was trimmed by 6 bases and the J gene end by 4 bases; junction bases not matched to a gene: 3. CDR1 and CDR2 from the germline V gene are MDHEN and SYDVKM. The CDR3 loop reads CASRTGGSNEKLFF. The CDR3 DNA is TGTGCCAGCAGAACAGGGGGCAGTAATGAAAAACTGTTTTTT.